This record covers a single T cell receptor (beta chain). Deletions cut 1 base from V and 0 bases from J, with 6 bases between. Germline V gene data show CDR1 as SEHNR and CDR2 as FQNEAQ (reference sequence). This CDR3 is built from 14 residues. This specimen belongs to a study of cytomegalovirus exposure and HLA in healthy donors. This PCR relied on a set of 60 Vbeta primers and 13 Jbeta primers. Clones were sequenced by immunoSEQ multiplex PCR, and TCRdb holds only the in-frame ones, with some missing. The repertoire holds some 240,000 clones, about 90% seen once, with roughly 1.6% in the top ten. This clonotype was sampled from a girl aged 2-10 years in good health and CMV-seronegative. Sequencing was performed on PBMCs. V gene TRBV7-9 combines with J gene TRBJ2-5; D is uncertain. CDR3 coding DNA: TGTGCCAGCAGCTTAGATCCGGACCAAGAGACCCAGTACTTC. It is translated as CASSLDPDQETQYF.